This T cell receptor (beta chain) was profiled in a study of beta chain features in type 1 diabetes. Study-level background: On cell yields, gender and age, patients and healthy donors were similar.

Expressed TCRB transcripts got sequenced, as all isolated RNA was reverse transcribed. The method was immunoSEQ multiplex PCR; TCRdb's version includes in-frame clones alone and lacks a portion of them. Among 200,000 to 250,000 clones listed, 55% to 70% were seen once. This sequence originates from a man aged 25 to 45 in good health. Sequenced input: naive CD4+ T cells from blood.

This chain's CDR3 is CASSSLGPRRTEAFF. DNA of the CDR3: TGCGCCAGCAGCTCGCTCGGCCCCAGGAGGACTGAAGCTTTCTTT. The rearrangement links TRBV5-1 to TRBJ1-1; D is unclear. Germline V gene lookup returns CDR1 SGHRS and CDR2 YFSETQ. Between the trimmed V and J ends, which lost 3 bases and 5 bases, there was a span of 17 bases. This CDR3 comprises 15 residues.